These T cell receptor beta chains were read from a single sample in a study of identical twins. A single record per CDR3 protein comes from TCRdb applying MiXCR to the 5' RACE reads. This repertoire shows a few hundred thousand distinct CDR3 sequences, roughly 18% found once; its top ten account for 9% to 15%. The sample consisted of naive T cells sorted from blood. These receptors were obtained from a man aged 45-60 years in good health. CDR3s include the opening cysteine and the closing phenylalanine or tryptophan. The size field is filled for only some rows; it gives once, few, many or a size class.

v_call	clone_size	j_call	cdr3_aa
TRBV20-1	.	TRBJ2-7	CSARDKEGPDFYEQYF
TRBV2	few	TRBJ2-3	CASSESRTSGRATYF
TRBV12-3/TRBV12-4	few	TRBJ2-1	CASSRRATNEQFF
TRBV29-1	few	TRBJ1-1	CSVTGPMNTEAFF
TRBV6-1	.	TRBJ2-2	CASSQEGIYTGELFF
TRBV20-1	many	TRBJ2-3	CSARAMGGGGVTQYF
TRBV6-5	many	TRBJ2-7	CASSYSRQGVEQYF
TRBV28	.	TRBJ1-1	CASSSPRNTEAFF
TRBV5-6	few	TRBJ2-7	CASSWTTGEVSYEQYF
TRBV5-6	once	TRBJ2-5	CASSLKAGARETQYF
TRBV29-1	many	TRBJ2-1	CSVEDRYRAHNEQFF
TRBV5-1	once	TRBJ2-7	CTSTRQGSPYEQYF
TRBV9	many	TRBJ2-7	CASSKDSYEQYF
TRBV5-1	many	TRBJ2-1	CASRAGPYNEQFF
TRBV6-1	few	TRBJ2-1	CASRREEVYNEQFF
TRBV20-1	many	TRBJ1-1	CSARRQGAKNTEAFF
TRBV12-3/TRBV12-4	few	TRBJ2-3	CASSRSARQATDTQYF
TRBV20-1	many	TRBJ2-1	CSAGGTSGGNEQFF
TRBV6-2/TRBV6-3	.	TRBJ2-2	CASSYPGLAGGTGELFF
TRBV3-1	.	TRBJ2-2	CASSRFRTSGTGELFF
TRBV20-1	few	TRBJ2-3	CSARDPGGADTQYF
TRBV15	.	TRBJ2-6	CATSSQGGIGANVLTF
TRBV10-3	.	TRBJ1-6	CAITRQVNSPLHF
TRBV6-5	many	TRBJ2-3	CASSYMRHTDTQYF
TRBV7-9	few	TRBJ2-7	CASSLLASYEQYF
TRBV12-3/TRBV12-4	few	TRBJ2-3	CASTWTGPLRTDTQYF